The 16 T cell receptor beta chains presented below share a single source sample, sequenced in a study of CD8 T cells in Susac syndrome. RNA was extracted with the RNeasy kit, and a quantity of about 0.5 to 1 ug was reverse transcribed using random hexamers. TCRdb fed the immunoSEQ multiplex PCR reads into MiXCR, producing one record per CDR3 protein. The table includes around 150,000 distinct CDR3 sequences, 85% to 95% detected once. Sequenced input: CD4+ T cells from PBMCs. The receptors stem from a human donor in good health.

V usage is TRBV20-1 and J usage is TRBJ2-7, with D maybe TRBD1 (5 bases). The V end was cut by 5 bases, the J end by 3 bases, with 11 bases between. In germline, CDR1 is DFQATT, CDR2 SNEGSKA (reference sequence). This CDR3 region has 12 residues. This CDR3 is CSAPDRSYEQYF. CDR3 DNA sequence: TGCAGTGCTCCCGACAGAAGCTACGAGCAGTACTTC.

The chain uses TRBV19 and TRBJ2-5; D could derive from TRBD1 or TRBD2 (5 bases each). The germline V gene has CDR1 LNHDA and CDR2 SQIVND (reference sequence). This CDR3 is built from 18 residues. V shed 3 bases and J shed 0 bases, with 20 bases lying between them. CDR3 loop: CASSIGRRDGSYQETQYF. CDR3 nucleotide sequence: TGTGCCAGTAGTATTGGGCGCCGGGACGGCTCGTACCAAGAGACCCAGTACTTC.

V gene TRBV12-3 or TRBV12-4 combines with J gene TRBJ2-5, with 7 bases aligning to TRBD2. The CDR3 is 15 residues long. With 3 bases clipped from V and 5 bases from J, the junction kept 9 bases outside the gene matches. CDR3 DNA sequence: TGTGCCAGCAGTTTGAGGGGATGGCGGGAGGAGACCCAGTACTTC. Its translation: CASSLRGWREETQYF.

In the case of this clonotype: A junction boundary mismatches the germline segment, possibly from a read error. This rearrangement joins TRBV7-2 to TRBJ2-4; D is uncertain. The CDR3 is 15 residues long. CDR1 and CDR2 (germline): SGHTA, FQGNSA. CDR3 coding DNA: TGTGCCAGCAGCCTTAACTGGGCAGCCCAAAACATTCAGTACTTC. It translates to CASSLNWAAQNIQYF.

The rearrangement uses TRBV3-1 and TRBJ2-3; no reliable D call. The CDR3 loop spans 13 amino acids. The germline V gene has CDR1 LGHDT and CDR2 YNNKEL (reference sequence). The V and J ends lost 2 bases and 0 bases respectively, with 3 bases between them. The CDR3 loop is CASSQISTDTQYF. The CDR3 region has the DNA TGTGCCAGCAGCCAAATAAGCACAGATACGCAGTATTTT.

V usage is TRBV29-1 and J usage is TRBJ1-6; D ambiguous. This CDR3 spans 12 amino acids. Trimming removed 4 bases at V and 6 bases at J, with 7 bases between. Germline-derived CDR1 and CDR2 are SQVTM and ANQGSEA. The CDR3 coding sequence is TGCAGCGTTGGGGATACTAATTCACCCCTCCACTTT. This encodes CSVGDTNSPLHF.

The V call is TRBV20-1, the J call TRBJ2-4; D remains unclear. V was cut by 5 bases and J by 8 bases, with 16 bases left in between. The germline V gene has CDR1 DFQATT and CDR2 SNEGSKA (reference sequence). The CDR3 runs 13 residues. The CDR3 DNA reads TGCAGTGCTCCAGAGCCCTCAAAGGACATTCAGTACTTC. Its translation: CSAPEPSKDIQYF.

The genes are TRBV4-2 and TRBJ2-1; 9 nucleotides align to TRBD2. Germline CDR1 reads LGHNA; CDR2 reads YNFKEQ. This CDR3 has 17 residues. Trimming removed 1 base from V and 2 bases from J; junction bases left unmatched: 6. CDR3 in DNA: TGTGCCAGCAGCCAAGCGGCTAGCGGGGATACCTACAATGAGCAGTTCTTC. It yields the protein CASSQAASGDTYNEQFF.

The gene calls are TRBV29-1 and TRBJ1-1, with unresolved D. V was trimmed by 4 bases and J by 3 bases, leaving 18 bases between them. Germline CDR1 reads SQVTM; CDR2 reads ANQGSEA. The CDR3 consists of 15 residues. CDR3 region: CSVASVTGKYTEAFF. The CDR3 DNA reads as TGCAGCGTTGCCTCCGTCACCGGCAAATACACTGAAGCTTTCTTT.

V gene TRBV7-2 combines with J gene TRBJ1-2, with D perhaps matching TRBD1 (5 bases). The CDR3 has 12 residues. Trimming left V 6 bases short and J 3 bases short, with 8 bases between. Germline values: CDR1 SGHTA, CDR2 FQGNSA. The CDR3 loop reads CASRVTDYGYTF. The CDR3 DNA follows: TGTGCCAGCAGGGTGACAGACTATGGCTACACCTTC.

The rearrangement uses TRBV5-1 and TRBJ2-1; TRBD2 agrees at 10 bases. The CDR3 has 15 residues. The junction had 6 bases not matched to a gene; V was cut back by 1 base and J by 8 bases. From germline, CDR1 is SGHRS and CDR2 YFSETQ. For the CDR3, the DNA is TGCGCCAGCAGCTTGAGGCCTAGCGGGGGTGATGAGCAGTTCTTC. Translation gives CASSLRPSGGDEQFF.

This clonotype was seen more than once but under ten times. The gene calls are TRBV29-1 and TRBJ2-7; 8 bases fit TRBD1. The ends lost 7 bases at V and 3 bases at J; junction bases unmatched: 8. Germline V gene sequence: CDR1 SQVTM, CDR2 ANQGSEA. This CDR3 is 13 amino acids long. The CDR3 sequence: CSASGQGIYEQYF. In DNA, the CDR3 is TGCAGCGCCTCCGGACAGGGAATCTACGAGCAGTACTTC.

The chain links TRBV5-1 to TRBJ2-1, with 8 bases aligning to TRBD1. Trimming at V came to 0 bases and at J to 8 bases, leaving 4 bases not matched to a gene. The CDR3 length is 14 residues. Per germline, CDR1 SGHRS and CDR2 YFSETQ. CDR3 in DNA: TGCGCCAGCAGCTTGGGAGCAGGGGGCTATGAGCAGTTCTTC. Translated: CASSLGAGGYEQFF.

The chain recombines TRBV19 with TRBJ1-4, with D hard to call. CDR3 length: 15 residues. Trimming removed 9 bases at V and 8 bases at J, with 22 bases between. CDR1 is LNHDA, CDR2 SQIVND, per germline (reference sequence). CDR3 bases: TGTGCCAGCGCAGACTCCTCACACCAGAAGGAAAAACTGTTTTTT. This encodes CASADSSHQKEKLFF.

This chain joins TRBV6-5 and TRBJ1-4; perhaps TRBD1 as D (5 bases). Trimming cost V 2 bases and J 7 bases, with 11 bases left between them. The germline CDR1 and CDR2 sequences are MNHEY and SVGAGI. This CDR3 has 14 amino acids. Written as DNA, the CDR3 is TGTGCCAGCAGTTACACACCGGGACGTGAAAAACTGTTTTTT. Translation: CASSYTPGREKLFF.

The CDR3 sequence is CSAVTGSSYNEQFF. CDR3 DNA: TGCAGTGCTGTTACAGGGAGCTCCTACAATGAGCAGTTCTTC. The chain links TRBV20-1 to TRBJ2-1; TRBD1 is a possible D gene (6 bases). V lost 5 bases and J lost 0, with 11 bases in between. Looked up from germline, CDR1 is DFQATT and CDR2 is SNEGSKA (reference sequence). The CDR3 spans 14 residues.